The 14 T cell receptor beta chains below were found in one sample sequenced in a study of blood T cell repertoires in COVID-19. Profiled with immunoSEQ multiplex PCR; TCRdb holds only in-frame clones, not every one. The sample lists under 150,000 clones, over 75% seen once, with under 15% in the top ten. Sequencing input: peripheral blood. The source is a man aged 60 to 69 with active or convalescent COVID-19.

The V and J genes are TRBV7-6 and TRBJ1-2; weak D call: TRBD1 (5 bases). The V end was cut by 1 base, the J end by 4 bases, with 16 bases between. This CDR3 region has 16 residues. Germline V gene lookup returns CDR1 SGHVS and CDR2 FNYEAQ. CDR3 protein: CASSLEVGQGTYGYTF. CDR3 DNA: TGTGCCAGCAGCTTAGAGGTTGGGCAGGGAACCTATGGCTACACCTTC.

This clone came up once. The chain is built from TRBV9 and TRBJ2-2; D not certain. Trimming removed 3 bases at V and 2 bases at J, with 14 bases between. The CDR3 has 16 amino acids. Germline V gives CDR1 SGDLS, CDR2 YYNGEE. CDR3 coding DNA: TGTGCCAGCAGCGAGGCCCCCGGGTCCAACACCGGGGAGCTGTTTTTT. It codes for CASSEAPGSNTGELFF.

The genes are TRBV27 and TRBJ1-5; TRBD1 matches at 7 bases. V lost 4 bases, J lost 3 bases, and 3 bases stayed unmatched. The CDR3 sequence is 14 residues long. Germline CDR1 MNHEY, CDR2 SMNVEV (reference sequence). CDR3 loop: CASSSGTDNQPQHF. The CDR3 nucleotides are TGTGCCAGCAGTTCCGGGACAGACAATCAGCCCCAGCATTTT.

The sample holds one count of this clone. This chain uses TRBV7-2 with TRBJ1-2; possibly TRBD1 for D (6 bases). Trimming cost V 5 bases and J 2 bases, with 15 bases left between them. There are 15 residues in the CDR3. Germline-derived CDR1 and CDR2 are SGHTA and FQGNSA. The CDR3 is CASSPLAGTNYGYTF. CDR3 nucleotide sequence: TGTGCCAGCAGCCCCCTGGCAGGGACAAACTATGGCTACACCTTC.

The chain has TRBV18 and TRBJ2-5, with D perhaps matching TRBD2 (5 bases). The CDR3 extends over 17 amino acids. The germline V and J ends were trimmed by 4 bases and 2 bases, with 20 bases remaining between them. The germline V gene has CDR1 KGHSH and CDR2 LQKENI. The CDR3 nucleotides read TGTGCCAGCTCACTATCTAATCCGGGGAGTCGACAAGAGACCCAGTACTTC. It specifies CASSLSNPGSRQETQYF.

There are many counts of this clone. The V call is TRBV7-3, the J call TRBJ2-1; D might be TRBD2 (5 bases). CDR3 length equals 12 residues. CDR1 is SGHTA, CDR2 FQGTGA, per germline. V lost 5 bases, J lost 9 bases, and 11 bases lay in between. The DNA of the CDR3 is TGTGCCAGCAGCCTACTAGAAACTGAGCAGTTCTTC. This encodes CASSLLETEQFF.

This clone was counted a few times. The chain recombines TRBV19 with TRBJ2-2; possible D gene TRBD1, 6 bases. The V end was cut by 8 bases, the J end by 0 bases, with 7 bases between. The germline gives CDR1 LNHDA, CDR2 SQIVND (reference sequence). The CDR3 runs to 13 residues. DNA for the CDR3: TGTGCCAGTCAGGGGCCGAACACCGGGGAGCTGTTTTTT. Translated, it gives CASQGPNTGELFF. Together with reference TRBV19 and TRBJ2-2, the CDR3 gives the full variable domain: DGGITQSPKYLFRKEGQNVTLSCEQNLNHDAMYWYRQDPGQGLRLIYYSQIVNDFQKGDIAEGYSVSREKKESFPLTVTSAQKNPTAFYLCASQGPNTGELFFGEGSRLTVL.

The chain employs TRBV5-6 and TRBJ2-7, with TRBD2 as a possible D gene (6 bases). V was clipped by 2 bases and J by 3 bases, with 18 bases between them. The CDR3 has 16 residues. Germline V gene sequence: CDR1 SGHDT, CDR2 YYEEEE. Here the CDR3 reads CASSFSAGRQRYEQYF. In nucleotides, the CDR3 is TGTGCCAGCAGCTTTAGTGCGGGAAGACAGCGCTACGAGCAGTACTTC. Looking up the rest from reference TRBV5-6 and TRBJ2-7 gives the full variable domain: DAGVTQSPTHLIKTRGQQVTLRCSPKSGHDTVSWYQQALGQGPQFIFQYYEEEERQRGNFPDRFSGHQFPNYSSELNVNALLLGDSALYLCASSFSAGRQRYEQYFGPGTRLTVT.

This clone appeared a few times. The chain carries TRBV9 and TRBJ1-4, with D perhaps matching TRBD1 (6 bases). This CDR3 spans 15 amino acids. V was shortened by 6 bases and J by 5 bases, with 17 bases between the two germline ends. The germline CDR1 and CDR2 sequences are SGDLS and YYNGEE. The CDR3 here is CASTPGGGDNEKLFF. The CDR3 DNA sequence: TGTGCCAGCACCCCGGGAGGGGGTGACAATGAAAAACTGTTTTTT. Together with reference TRBV9 and TRBJ1-4, the CDR3 gives the full variable domain: DSGVTQTPKHLITATGQRVTLRCSPRSGDLSVYWYQQSLDQGLQFLIQYYNGEERAKGNILERFSAQQFPDLHSELNLSSLELGDSALYFCASTPGGGDNEKLFFGSGTQLSVL.

The rearrangement uses TRBV4-1 and TRBJ1-5; 7 positions agree with TRBD1. The J segment lost 6 bases and the V segment lost 0 bases, leaving 11 bases of the junction unmatched. The germline V gene encodes CDR1 MGHRA and CDR2 YSYEKL. The CDR3 is 17 residues long. In DNA, the CDR3 is TGCGCCAGCAGCCAAGACGCAAACAGGGGAAGGGGTCAGCCCCAGCATTTT. Encoded protein: CASSQDANRGRGQPQHF.

This chain connects TRBV19 to TRBJ1-1; maybe TRBD1 (5 bases). Germline-derived CDR1 and CDR2 are LNHDA and SQIVND (reference sequence). This CDR3 comprises 13 residues. V lost 11 bases, J lost 1 base, and 14 bases lay in between. The CDR3 coding sequence is TGTGCCTGCCAGCCCCAGGGGAACACTGAAGCTTTCTTT. This codes for CACQPQGNTEAFF.

This clone has at least ten counts. The chain links TRBV5-1 to TRBJ1-4, with 8 nucleotides matching TRBD1. The V gene's germline CDR1 is SGHRS and CDR2 YFSETQ. V gave up 4 bases and J gave up 6 bases; unmatched junction bases: 8. The CDR3 spans 15 residues. The CDR3 reads CASSPGTGIDEKLFF. DNA of the CDR3: TGCGCCAGCAGCCCCGGGACAGGAATAGATGAAAAACTGTTTTTT.

The rearrangement uses TRBV29-1 and TRBJ2-5; possible D gene TRBD2, 5 bases. Germline CDR1 is SQVTM and CDR2 is ANQGSEA. The V end lost 6 bases, the J end lost 3 bases, and 20 bases lay between the germline ends. This CDR3 is 15 amino acids long. DNA for the CDR3: TGCAGCGTGGCGACCGGACTTCCCTTTAAAGAGACCCAGTACTTC. Translated: CSVATGLPFKETQYF.

The gene calls are TRBV5-1 and TRBJ1-4; D perhaps matches TRBD1 (5 bases). The germline V gene has CDR1 SGHRS and CDR2 YFSETQ. Trimming took 2 bases from V and 0 from J, leaving 8 bases between them. CDR3 length: 15 amino acids. This CDR3 is CASSLDSATNEKLFF. CDR3 DNA sequence: TGCGCCAGCAGCTTAGACAGTGCAACTAATGAAAAACTGTTTTTT.